Listed here are 16 T cell receptor beta chains from one sample, sequenced in a study of response to subunit inactivated influenza vaccine. One entry per CDR3 protein results from TCRdb running MiXCR on the RT-PCR reads. The table shows 150,000 to 200,000 distinct CDR3 sequences, with roughly 12% occurring only once. In addition, the sample was reused for a study of T cells expressing NK-cell markers. That paper adds: A 5'RACE template switching approach incorporating UMIs was used to make TCR beta cDNA.

The sample was CD8+ T cells sorted from PBMCs, taken 12 days after vaccination. The receptors originated from a man in his forties or fifties who received an inactivated influenza vaccine.

V and J are TRBV12-3 or TRBV12-4 and TRBJ2-3; D may be TRBD1 or TRBD2 (5 bases each). CDR3 size: 14 residues. V gave up 0 bases and J gave up 6 bases, with 10 bases separating them. The CDR3 protein is CASSLARWGDTQYF. DNA for the CDR3: TGTGCCAGCAGTTTAGCGCGCTGGGGGGATACGCAGTATTTT.

This clonotype turned up a few times. The chain uses TRBV12-3 or TRBV12-4 and TRBJ2-7, with 12 bases that match TRBD2. CDR3 length: 20 amino acids. With 3 bases clipped from V and 3 bases from J, the junction kept 18 bases outside the gene matches. CDR3 nucleotides: TGTGCCAGCAGTTTCGTGTGGGGGCTTCCGGGACTAGCGGGTCTCTACGAGCAGTACTTC. Its translation: CASSFVWGLPGLAGLYEQYF.

This clonotype was seen only a few times. The rearrangement joins TRBV6-1 to TRBJ2-5, with 11 bases fitting TRBD2. The CDR3 spans 17 residues. The V gene end was trimmed by 0 bases and the J gene end by 8 bases; junction bases not matched to a gene: 11. Germline V gene data show CDR1 as MNHNS and CDR2 as SASEGT. The CDR3: CASSEALAGGVGGTQYF. The CDR3 nucleotides are TGTGCCAGCAGTGAAGCGCTAGCGGGGGGAGTCGGCGGCACCCAGTACTTC.

DNA for the CDR3: TGTGCCAGCAGCGTAACAGGGTCCCTCTCGGGTATCGCTAACTATGGCTACACCTTC. This codes for CASSVTGSLSGIANYGYTF. The chain recombines TRBV13 with TRBJ1-2; weak D call: TRBD1 (6 bases). From germline, CDR1 is PRHDT and CDR2 FYEKMQ (reference sequence). V lost 5 bases, J lost 0 bases, and 25 bases lay in between. The CDR3 extends over 19 amino acids.

The chain employs TRBV27 and TRBJ2-7, with 7 bases identical to TRBD1. Germline assignment: CDR1 MNHEY and CDR2 SMNVEV (reference sequence). This CDR3 spans 14 amino acids. The J segment lost 5 bases and the V segment lost 4 bases, leaving 8 bases of the junction unmatched. CDR3 bases: TGTGCCAGCAGTTCAGACAGGGTAGGCCACGAGCAGTACTTC. Protein sequence: CASSSDRVGHEQYF.

The V gene is TRBV6-5, the J gene TRBJ1-1; D uncertain. Germline V gene data show CDR1 as MNHEY and CDR2 as SVGAGI. This CDR3 comprises 15 residues. Trimming removed 2 bases from V and 0 bases from J, with 10 bases in between. In DNA, the CDR3 is TGTGCCAGCAGTTACGTTTACGGGCTGAACACTGAAGCTTTCTTT. This sequence encodes CASSYVYGLNTEAFF.

The chain is built from TRBV5-6 and TRBJ2-1; TRBD2 matches at 12 bases. CDR1 and CDR2 from the germline V gene are SGHDT and YYEEEE. The CDR3 sequence is 17 residues long. V lost 4 bases to trimming and J lost 15 bases; unmatched junction nucleotides: 20. CDR3 DNA sequence: TGTGCCAGCAGCCCCATCACCGGGACTAGCGGGCACTTAGGGGGGTTCTTC. Protein: CASSPITGTSGHLGGFF.

This clonotype has at least ten counts. J is TRBJ1-2 and V is TRBV20-1; D unresolved. The germline V gene has CDR1 DFQATT and CDR2 SNEGSKA (reference sequence). The V gene lost 1 base and the J gene lost 5 bases, with 23 bases spanning the gap. The CDR3 loop spans 17 amino acids. CDR3 amino acids: CSARALTGLIGNYGYTF. In DNA, the CDR3 is TGCAGTGCTAGAGCTCTAACCGGCCTCATAGGGAATTATGGCTACACCTTC.

The genes are TRBV9 and TRBJ1-3; no clear D gene. Germline loops: CDR1 SGDLS, CDR2 YYNGEE. The CDR3 extends over 15 amino acids. Between the trimmed V and J ends, which lost 4 bases and 0 bases, there was a span of 11 bases. The CDR3: CASSPDGSSGNTIYF. Here the CDR3 DNA reads TGTGCCAGCAGCCCCGACGGCTCCTCTGGAAACACCATATATTTT.

The chain combines TRBV29-1 with TRBJ2-7, with D possibly being TRBD1 (5 bases). The germline gives CDR1 SQVTM, CDR2 ANQGSEA. This CDR3 region has 12 residues. V was pared by 5 bases and J by 3 bases, with 11 bases between. The CDR3 region has the DNA TGCAGCGTTAGTGACAGCTACTACGAGCAGTACTTC. It translates to CSVSDSYYEQYF.

This clonotype was seen a handful of times. This rearrangement joins TRBV7-8 to TRBJ2-2; possible D gene TRBD1, 5 bases. The V and J ends lost 3 bases and 7 bases respectively, with 21 bases between them. The CDR3 spans 17 residues. Germline values: CDR1 SGHVS, CDR2 FQNEAQ. The CDR3 DNA follows: TGTGCCAGCAGCTTGACGTCTAAATACAGGACGAACGGGGAGCTGTTTTTT. This sequence encodes CASSLTSKYRTNGELFF.

This clonotype appeared a few times. The chain joins TRBV7-8 to TRBJ2-4; D is ambiguous. Trimming took off 4 bases at V and 7 bases at J, with 17 bases between the two ends. Germline CDR1 is SGHVS and CDR2 is FQNEAQ. This CDR3 is 15 amino acids long. CDR3: CASSSSLPEWNIQYF. The DNA for the CDR3 is TGTGCCAGCAGCTCCTCCCTCCCCGAGTGGAACATTCAGTACTTC.

The sample holds many counts of this clonotype. The CDR3 sequence: CSAREAEGLLYNEQFF. The CDR3 DNA sequence: TGCAGTGCTAGAGAAGCGGAAGGATTACTTTACAATGAGCAGTTCTTC. This sequence joins TRBV20-1 and TRBJ2-1; perhaps TRBD2 as D (5 bases). This CDR3 has 16 amino acids. Per germline, CDR1 DFQATT and CDR2 SNEGSKA (reference sequence). V shed 0 bases and J shed 4 bases, with 16 bases lying between them.

This clonotype showed up just once. The chain uses TRBV14 and TRBJ1-1, with unresolved D. The ends were cut back, 4 bases at V and 5 bases at J, with 8 bases in the middle. CDR1 is SGHDN and CDR2 is FVKESK in the germline V gene. This CDR3 has 12 amino acids. In nucleotides, the CDR3 is TGTGCCAGCAGCCCCAGGTGGACTGAAGCTTTCTTT. It is translated as CASSPRWTEAFF.

The table lists this clonotype with a few counts. The genes are TRBV3-1 and TRBJ2-1, with unresolved D. In germline, CDR1 is LGHDT, CDR2 YNNKEL (reference sequence). This CDR3 contains 17 residues. The V gene lost 0 bases and the J gene lost 3 bases, with 15 bases spanning the gap. The CDR3 DNA reads TGTGCCAGCAGCCAAGATTGGAAGGGTTTGGGCTACAATGAGCAGTTCTTC. Protein: CASSQDWKGLGYNEQFF.

This chain's CDR3 is CASSYSNSIGQNNEQYF. CDR3 nucleotides: TGTGCCAGCAGTTACTCGAATTCTATCGGACAGAATAACGAGCAGTACTTC. V usage is TRBV6-2 or TRBV6-3 and J usage is TRBJ2-7, with D possibly matching TRBD1 (6 bases). Trimming left V 0 bases short and J 5 bases short, with 20 bases between. Germline V CDR1 and CDR2: MNHEY, SVGEGT. The CDR3 totals 17 residues.